One and the same sample provided the 26 T cell receptor beta chains below, sequenced in a study of shared clonotypes between healthy human individuals. Sequenced by immunoSEQ multiplex PCR; TCRdb stores in-frame clones only, minus some. Among 2 million to 2.5 million clones listed, approximately 90% were seen once. The specimen sequenced was naive CD4+ T cells from PBMCs. Subset denoted: CD45RA+ positively selected. Receptor source: a man between 18 and 35 years old in good health. Some clones in this sample may be carry-over from other donors' samples.

Concerning this clone itself: The sample contains more than one DNA sequence encoding this CDR3. This chain's CDR3 is CASKVRPHYQPQHF. The CDR3, as DNA: TGTGCCAGCAAGGTTAGGCCACATTATCAGCCCCAGCATTTT. The chain couples TRBV6-9 to TRBJ1-5, with no clear D. Germline V gene lookup returns CDR1 MNHGY and CDR2 SVAAGI. V was trimmed by 7 bases and J by 5 bases, leaving 15 bases between them. The CDR3 has 14 amino acids.

The V call is TRBV7-2, the J call TRBJ2-5; 8 bases match TRBD2. The CDR3 is made up of 15 amino acids. With V trimmed by 1 base and J by 3 bases, 4 bases remained unmatched. Germline loops: CDR1 SGHTA, CDR2 FQGNSA. The CDR3 reads CASSLVSAGEETQYF. CDR3 bases: TGTGCCAGCAGCTTAGTGTCAGCGGGGGAAGAGACCCAGTACTTC.

The chain has TRBV7-2 and TRBJ2-3; the D gene is possibly TRBD2 (6 bases). The CDR3 spans 15 residues. The germline V and J ends were trimmed by 4 bases and 0 bases, with 11 bases remaining between them. The germline gives CDR1 SGHTA, CDR2 FQGNSA. Here the CDR3 DNA reads TGTGCCAGCAGCTGGCCGGGGACTAGCACAGATACGCAGTATTTT. It specifies CASSWPGTSTDTQYF.

The chain combines TRBV5-4 with TRBJ2-6, with D perhaps TRBD1 (9 bases). The germline CDR1 and CDR2 sequences are SGHNT and YYREEE (reference sequence). The CDR3 runs to 20 residues. V was cut by 4 bases and J by 0 bases, with 23 bases left in between. The CDR3 DNA is TGTGCCAGCAGCCCGGGAGGGGACAGGGTGGGGAGCTCTGGGGCCAACGTCCTGACTTTC. Its protein product is CASSPGGDRVGSSGANVLTF.

The V and J genes are TRBV6-6 and TRBJ2-7, with D possibly being TRBD1 (5 bases). The CDR3 consists of 15 residues. Trimming left V 6 bases short and J 4 bases short, with 19 bases between. Per the germline V gene, CDR1 is MNHNY and CDR2 is SVGAGI (reference sequence). CDR3 residues: CASRGAVTGWYEQYF. For the CDR3, the DNA is TGTGCCAGCAGAGGGGCCGTGACCGGGTGGTACGAGCAGTACTTC.

The chain has TRBV7-8 and TRBJ1-1, with a possible D match to TRBD1 (6 bases). V was pared by 1 base and J by 1 base, with 10 bases between. The CDR3 has 15 residues. Germline V gives CDR1 SGHVS, CDR2 FQNEAQ. The CDR3 nucleotides read TGTGCCAGCAGCTTAGTTCAGGGGAGGAACACTGAAGCTTTCTTT. This encodes CASSLVQGRNTEAFF. Using reference TRBV7-8 and TRBJ1-1 for the parts outside the CDR3, the full variable domain is GAGVSQSPRYKVAKRGQDVALRCDPISGHVSLFWYQQALGQGPEFLTYFQNEAQLDKSGLPSDRFFAERPEGSVSTLKIQRTQQEDSAVYLCASSLVQGRNTEAFFGQGTRLTVV.

This sequence joins TRBV14 and TRBJ2-3, with D perhaps given as TRBD1 or TRBD2 (6 bases each). Trimming pared 1 base from V and 2 bases from J, leaving 13 bases between. Germline V gives CDR1 SGHDN, CDR2 FVKESK. This CDR3 spans 16 amino acids. In nucleotides, the CDR3 is TGTGCCAGCAGCCAAGGAACTTGGGGGGCCACAGATACGCAGTATTTT. It specifies CASSQGTWGATDTQYF.

This chain uses TRBV10-3 with TRBJ2-7; D perhaps matches TRBD1 (5 bases). Germline CDR1 and CDR2: ENHRY and SYGVKD. V was clipped by 7 bases and J by 3 bases, with 13 bases between them. There are 13 residues in the CDR3. The chain's CDR3 is CAITETASYEQYF. Here the CDR3 DNA reads TGTGCCATCACGGAGACAGCAAGCTACGAGCAGTACTTC.

The chain uses TRBV6-5 and TRBJ1-5; D uncertain. CDR1 is MNHEY and CDR2 is SVGAGI in the germline V gene. This CDR3 has 13 amino acids. Trimming removed 5 bases at V and 4 bases at J, with 9 bases between. The CDR3 DNA is TGTGCCAGCAGTCCGGATCCTAATCAGCCCCAGCATTTT. Encoded protein: CASSPDPNQPQHF.

The chain uses TRBV4-1 and TRBJ1-5; no clear D. CDR3 length equals 14 residues. Trimming shortened V by 3 bases and J by 9 bases, and 15 bases separated the two germline ends. Germline V CDR1 and CDR2: MGHRA, YSYEKL. The CDR3: CASSHSVADRPQHF. The CDR3 region has the DNA TGCGCCAGCAGCCACTCGGTGGCCGACCGGCCCCAGCATTTT.

CDR3 sequence reads: CASSLGLQSNEQFF. In nucleotides, the CDR3 is TGCGCCAGCAGCTTGGGACTTCAGAGCAATGAGCAGTTCTTC. The genes are TRBV5-1 and TRBJ2-1; the D is unclear. Germline loops: CDR1 SGHRS, CDR2 YFSETQ. This CDR3 contains 14 residues. V gave up 0 bases and J gave up 6 bases, with 10 bases separating them.

J is TRBJ2-2 and V is TRBV4-2; D tentatively reads TRBD1 or TRBD2 (6 bases each). CDR3 size: 15 residues. The germline V gene encodes CDR1 LGHNA and CDR2 YNFKEQ. The ends were cut back, 8 bases at V and 3 bases at J, with 16 bases in the middle. The CDR3 bases are TGTGCCAGCTCCCTTGTCGGGGGCGACACCGGGGAGCTGTTTTTT. Its translation: CASSLVGGDTGELFF.

A note on this clone: The sample carries other DNA sequences with the same CDR3. The rearrangement joins TRBV5-1 to TRBJ1-5, with D uncertain. Per the germline V gene, CDR1 is SGHRS and CDR2 is YFSETQ. The CDR3 is 13 amino acids. Trimming took 1 base from V and 2 from J, leaving 4 bases between them. The CDR3 sequence: CASSLFGNQPQHF. Written as DNA, the CDR3 is TGCGCCAGCAGCTTGTTCGGCAATCAGCCCCAGCATTTT.

This clone has just a few counts. V usage is TRBV6-1 and J usage is TRBJ1-1; D uncertain. Trimming cost V 4 bases and J 2 bases, with 17 bases left between them. The CDR3 totals 16 residues. The germline CDR1 and CDR2 sequences are MNHNS and SASEGT. CDR3 bases: TGTGCCAGCAGTGGAAGAAGGGTCGGCCCTAACACTGAAGCTTTCTTT. Its translation: CASSGRRVGPNTEAFF.

The chain links TRBV23-1 to TRBJ2-3, with D perhaps matching TRBD2 (6 bases). Being an ORF, TRBV23-1 has a function that is uncertain. The CDR3 totals 15 residues. V was trimmed by 3 bases and J by 2 bases, leaving 12 bases between them. The CDR3 nucleotides read TGCGCCAGCAGTCAGGAGGGAACCTTCACAGATACGCAGTATTTT. Amino acid sequence: CASSQEGTFTDTQYF.

This clone occurred once. The chain has TRBV28 and TRBJ2-7; D remains unclear. The CDR3 length is 15 residues. Trimming left V 5 bases short and J 2 bases short, with 16 bases between. The germline V gene has CDR1 MDHEN and CDR2 SYDVKM. The chain's CDR3 is CASSATRPRPYEQYF. The CDR3 DNA is TGTGCCAGCAGTGCAACCCGACCGAGGCCCTACGAGCAGTACTTC. The full variable domain, completed using reference TRBV28 and TRBJ2-7, is DVKVTQSSRYLVKRTGEKVFLECVQDMDHENMFWYRQDPGLGLRLIYFSYDVKMKEKGDIPEGYSVSREKKERFSLILESASTNQTSMYLCASSATRPRPYEQYFGPGTRLTVT.

V is TRBV7-9 and J is TRBJ2-2; D is possibly TRBD2 (5 bases). This CDR3 is 16 amino acids long. CDR1 and CDR2 (germline): SEHNR, FQNEAQ (reference sequence). Trimming took 1 base from V and 6 from J, leaving 15 bases between them. The DNA for the CDR3 is TGTGCCAGCAGCTTAGAGGGTCGGGGTCGGGCCGGGGAGCTGTTTTTT. Its protein is CASSLEGRGRAGELFF.

The V call is TRBV28, the J call TRBJ2-1; D possibly uses TRBD1 or TRBD2 (5 bases each). The germline V gene has CDR1 MDHEN and CDR2 SYDVKM. The CDR3 spans 15 residues. The V end lost 4 bases, the J end lost 3 bases, and 13 bases lay between the germline ends. CDR3 in amino acids: CASSSRDGNYNEQFF. The CDR3 nucleotides read TGTGCCAGCAGTTCCCGGGACGGGAACTACAATGAGCAGTTCTTC.

The V and J genes are TRBV5-1 and TRBJ2-3; 9 nucleotides align to TRBD2. The length of the CDR3 is 16 residues. CDR1 and CDR2 (germline): SGHRS, YFSETQ. V lost 0 bases and J lost 4; bases outside the gene matches: 6. Here the CDR3 DNA reads TGCGCCAGCAGCTTGGATCTAGCGGGACGCGCAGATACGCAGTATTTT. Amino acids: CASSLDLAGRADTQYF.

The J gene is TRBJ2-6, the V gene TRBV13, with TRBD2 identical over 16 bases. The germline gives CDR1 PRHDT, CDR2 FYEKMQ (reference sequence). V was pared by 4 bases and J by 1 base, with 7 bases of the junction left unmatched. The CDR3 covers 20 residues. The CDR3 nucleotides read TGTGCCAGCAGCTCCTTCGGGACTAGCGGGAGGGCTTCTGGGGCCAACGTCCTGACTTTC. It codes for CASSSFGTSGRASGANVLTF.

Note on this clone: The same CDR3 arises from other DNA sequences in this sample as well. This chain uses TRBV7-9 with TRBJ2-6; D unresolved. V was cut by 0 bases and J by 2 bases, with 5 bases left in between. Germline assignment: CDR1 SEHNR and CDR2 FQNEAQ (reference sequence). CDR3 length equals 15 residues. In DNA form, the CDR3 reads TGTGCCAGCAGCTTAGCAGAGGCTGGGGCCAACGTCCTGACTTTC. The encoded protein is CASSLAEAGANVLTF.

The rearrangement links TRBV7-2 to TRBJ1-1; 7 nucleotides agree with TRBD1. Germline values: CDR1 SGHTA, CDR2 FQGNSA. The CDR3 spans 16 residues. Trimming removed 2 bases from V and 1 base from J; junction bases left unmatched: 7. DNA of the CDR3: TGTGCCAGCAGCTTAATGGCAGGGGGTACGAACACTGAAGCTTTCTTT. It yields the protein CASSLMAGGTNTEAFF.

The chain employs TRBV5-1 and TRBJ2-5; D might be TRBD1 (6 bases). CDR1 SGHRS and CDR2 YFSETQ come from the germline V gene. V was clipped by 2 bases and J by 5 bases, with 10 bases between them. This CDR3 contains 13 residues. The DNA of the CDR3 is TGCGCCAGCAGCTTAAACACAGGGGAGACCCAGTACTTC. Protein product: CASSLNTGETQYF.

This clone showed up just once. This chain connects TRBV28 to TRBJ2-4; no clear D gene. Germline V gene data show CDR1 as MDHEN and CDR2 as SYDVKM. The CDR3 length is 17 residues. The V gene lost 6 bases and the J gene lost 0 bases, with 18 bases spanning the gap. In DNA, the CDR3 is TGTGCCAGCAGCCTACTAAGTGGGATACTAGCCAAAAACATTCAGTACTTC. Encoded protein: CASSLLSGILAKNIQYF. The full variable domain, its missing parts supplied by reference TRBV28 and TRBJ2-4, is DVKVTQSSRYLVKRTGEKVFLECVQDMDHENMFWYRQDPGLGLRLIYFSYDVKMKEKGDIPEGYSVSREKKERFSLILESASTNQTSMYLCASSLLSGILAKNIQYFGAGTRLSVL.

The chain joins TRBV11-2 to TRBJ1-5; no firm D call. The CDR3 spans 14 residues. Germline V gives CDR1 SGHAT, CDR2 FQNNGV. V lost 5 bases, J lost 3 bases, and 11 bases lay in between. The CDR3 bases are TGTGCCAGCAGCCCGTCGGGTCTCAATCAGCCCCAGCATTTT. It yields the protein CASSPSGLNQPQHF.

The chain combines TRBV5-1 with TRBJ2-7; D is unclear. Germline V gene data show CDR1 as SGHRS and CDR2 as YFSETQ. The CDR3 is 14 residues long. Trimming stripped 6 bases from V and 0 bases from J, with 13 bases between. The CDR3 bases are TGCGCCAGCACCCTAGGTGGTAGCTCCTACGAGCAGTACTTC. As protein: CASTLGGSSYEQYF. The full variable domain, rest sourced from reference TRBV5-1 and TRBJ2-7, is KAGVTQTPRYLIKTRGQQVTLSCSPISGHRSVSWYQQTPGQGLQFLFEYFSETQRNKGNFPGRFSGRQFSNSRSEMNVSTLELGDSALYLCASTLGGSSYEQYFGPGTRLTVT.